One and the same sample provided the 24 T cell receptor beta chains below, sequenced in a study of regulatory T cells in long-lasting Graves disease. Time point: persistent/refractory GD, antithyroid drugs over 5 years with positive TRAb. Isolated PBMC RNA provided the starting material for the TCR library. CDR3 regions were amplified by Arm-PCR using iRepertoire HTBI primers to build TCR beta libraries. TCRdb processed the multiplex PCR reads anew with MiXCR; each CDR3 protein has one entry. The sample shows a few hundred thousand distinct CDR3 sequences, 23% of them seen only once. Material: peripheral blood mononuclear cells (PBMCs), obtained when the disease was refractory, from a patient treated with antithyroid drugs. The receptors were gathered from a woman aged 40 to 55 with Graves disease.

The chain recombines TRBV5-1 with TRBJ1-2, with D tentatively TRBD1 (5 bases). Trimming left V 4 bases short and J 4 bases short, with 11 bases between. The V gene's germline CDR1 is SGHRS and CDR2 YFSETQ. CDR3 length equals 13 residues. CDR3 sequence: CASSTQGGYGYTF. For the CDR3, the DNA is TGCGCCAGCAGCACTCAGGGTGGCTATGGCTACACCTTC.

The V gene is TRBV5-1, the J gene TRBJ2-7; D possibly corresponds to TRBD2 (5 bases). Trimming cost V 2 bases and J 4 bases, with 16 bases left between them. The CDR3 is 15 amino acids. CDR1 and CDR2 (germline): SGHRS, YFSETQ. CDR3 coding DNA: TGCGCCAGCAGCTTTAGTGGGGAGTCCTTGTACGAGCAGTACTTC. Residues: CASSFSGESLYEQYF.

This clonotype has only a few counts. The chain uses TRBV10-3 and TRBJ1-5, with a possible D match to TRBD1 (5 bases). With 7 bases removed from V and 7 bases from J, the gap between germline ends came to 14 bases. CDR3 length: 13 residues. Germline V gene data show CDR1 as ENHRY and CDR2 as SYGVKD. The CDR3 reads CAIKRQPGQPQHF. The CDR3 bases are TGTGCCATCAAACGACAGCCCGGACAGCCCCAGCATTTT.

This clonotype was seen many times. The V gene is TRBV6-5, the J gene TRBJ2-7, with TRBD1 matching 11 bases. Germline CDR1 is MNHEY and CDR2 is SVGAGI. The CDR3 has 15 residues. V trimming: 4 bases; J trimming: 4 bases; junction bases outside the gene matches: 6. CDR3 DNA: TGTGCCAGCAGTTCCTCCGGGACAGGGGGTTACGAGCAGTACTTC. It translates to CASSSSGTGGYEQYF.

This clonotype has more than one count but fewer than ten. J is TRBJ2-5 and V is TRBV4-1; 7 bases map to TRBD1. The germline V gene has CDR1 MGHRA and CDR2 YSYEKL. The trim removed 1 base at V and 1 base at J, leaving 6 bases unmatched. The CDR3 runs to 16 residues. The CDR3 DNA sequence: TGCGCCAGCAGCCAAGGACAGGGTTCCGCCCAAGAGACCCAGTACTTC. It yields the protein CASSQGQGSAQETQYF.

The chain carries TRBV28 and TRBJ1-2; TRBD1 is a possible D gene (6 bases). V was clipped by 2 bases and J by 7 bases, with 14 bases between them. The CDR3 totals 14 residues. Looked up from germline, CDR1 is MDHEN and CDR2 is SYDVKM. The DNA of the CDR3 is TGTGCCAGCAGTTTAGCACAGGGTTACGGTGGCTACACCTTC. It yields the protein CASSLAQGYGGYTF.

This clonotype was recorded only once. The V and J genes are TRBV20-1 and TRBJ1-2; tentatively, D is TRBD1 (6 bases). Germline CDR1 is DFQATT and CDR2 is SNEGSKA (reference sequence). The CDR3 has 14 residues. The V end lost 0 bases, the J end lost 5 bases, and 13 bases lay between the germline ends. CDR3 in DNA: TGCAGTGCTAGAGAGACAGGACGGAGGTATGGCTACACCTTC. Translation gives CSARETGRRYGYTF.

The V call is TRBV10-3, the J call TRBJ2-7; D is perhaps TRBD2 (5 bases). Germline-derived CDR1 and CDR2 are ENHRY and SYGVKD. The CDR3 consists of 11 residues. Trimming took 4 bases from V and 5 from J, leaving 6 bases between them. The CDR3 nucleotides read TGTGCCATCAGTGCCGGGGACGAGCAGTACTTC. This gives the protein CAISAGDEQYF.

This clonotype was seen ten or more times. This chain joins TRBV29-1 and TRBJ2-7; D is ambiguous. The CDR3 runs 10 residues. Trimming took off 4 bases at V and 6 bases at J, with 7 bases between the two ends. CDR1 is SQVTM, CDR2 ANQGSEA, per germline. CDR3 loop: CSVVATEQYF. CDR3 sequence (DNA): TGCAGCGTTGTGGCGACCGAGCAGTACTTC.

This clonotype was seen many times. The chain is built from TRBV2 and TRBJ2-7; D gene uncertain. V lost 3 bases and J lost 0, with 6 bases in between. Per germline, CDR1 SNHLY and CDR2 FYNNEI. There are 13 residues in the CDR3. The CDR3: CASSERPSYEQYF. CDR3 nucleotides: TGTGCCAGCAGTGAGCGGCCCTCCTACGAGCAGTACTTC.

In this sample, this clonotype turned up a few times. Germline is not matched at one junction end, which may reflect a read error. The V gene is TRBV7-7, the J gene TRBJ2-1; D unresolved. The CDR3 covers 15 residues. Germline V gene sequence: CDR1 SSHAT, CDR2 FNYEAQ (reference sequence). CDR3 protein: CASSLSVSSYDEQFF. For the CDR3, the DNA is TGTGCTAGCAGCTTGTCGGTTAGCTCCTACGATGAGCAGTTCTTC.

Only a few counts were recorded for this clonotype. The chain recombines TRBV11-2 with TRBJ1-3, with D hard to call. Germline V gene lookup returns CDR1 SGHAT and CDR2 FQNNGV. V lost 2 bases, J lost 3 bases, and 2 bases lay in between. This CDR3 comprises 12 residues. The chain's CDR3 is CASSLNGNTIYF. The CDR3 region has the DNA TGTGCCAGCAGCTTAAATGGAAACACCATATATTTT.

The chain employs TRBV29-1 and TRBJ2-1, with 9 bases that match TRBD2. CDR1 and CDR2 from the germline V gene are SQVTM and ANQGSEA. J was trimmed by 9 bases and V by 8 bases; bases with no gene match: 17. The CDR3 length is 15 residues. The CDR3 region is CSYEGREGFEGEQFF. The CDR3 nucleotides are TGCAGCTATGAGGGGCGGGAGGGATTCGAGGGTGAGCAGTTCTTC.

The sample holds many counts of this clonotype. The chain recombines TRBV7-2 with TRBJ1-1; weak D call: TRBD1 (5 bases). Germline V gene sequence: CDR1 SGHTA, CDR2 FQGNSA. The CDR3 is 15 amino acids. V was trimmed by 4 bases and J by 3 bases, leaving 15 bases between them. The CDR3 loop reads CASSSGGGVHTEAFF. The CDR3 DNA reads TGTGCCAGCAGCTCCGGTGGGGGGGTTCACACTGAAGCTTTCTTT.

The table lists this clonotype with many counts. The genes are TRBV20-1 and TRBJ1-6; a possible D gene is TRBD1 (5 bases). The germline V gene has CDR1 DFQATT and CDR2 SNEGSKA (reference sequence). The germline V and J ends were trimmed by 3 bases and 8 bases, with 11 bases remaining between them. This CDR3 has 13 amino acids. CDR3 amino acids: CSASRDWDSPLHF. As DNA, the CDR3 is TGCAGTGCTAGCCGGGACTGGGATTCACCCCTCCACTTT.

This clonotype was detected many times. The J gene is TRBJ1-1, the V gene TRBV6-9; no reliable D call. The germline V gene has CDR1 MNHGY and CDR2 SVAAGI. This CDR3 is built from 15 residues. The ends were cut back, 4 bases at V and 10 bases at J, with 22 bases in the middle. The CDR3 reads CASSSTTWEPLRAFF. As DNA, the CDR3 is TGTGCCAGCAGTTCCACGACTTGGGAGCCCCTTCGAGCTTTCTTT.

Ten or more counts support this clonotype. The J gene is TRBJ1-5, the V gene TRBV20-1; 9 nucleotides align to TRBD1. CDR1 and CDR2 from the germline V gene are DFQATT and SNEGSKA (reference sequence). V was pared by 3 bases and J by 2 bases, with 2 bases of the junction left unmatched. The length of the CDR3 is 14 residues. CDR3 sequence reads: CSARGDRGNQPQHF. The DNA of the CDR3 is TGCAGTGCTAGGGGGGACAGGGGCAATCAGCCCCAGCATTTT.

This clonotype appeared a few times. V usage is TRBV11-2 and J usage is TRBJ2-1, with 12 bases matching TRBD2. The CDR3 has 16 amino acids. Trimming removed 5 bases from V and 2 bases from J; junction bases left unmatched: 4. Per the germline V gene, CDR1 is SGHAT and CDR2 is FQNNGV. CDR3 sequence: CASSRTSGIPYNEQFF. The DNA for the CDR3 is TGTGCCAGCAGCCGGACTAGCGGGATTCCCTACAATGAGCAGTTCTTC.

This clonotype was seen many times. The chain is built from TRBV12-3 or TRBV12-4 and TRBJ2-5; no firm D call. This CDR3 comprises 13 residues. V was trimmed by 3 bases and J by 5 bases, leaving 10 bases between them. The DNA for the CDR3 is TGTGCCAGCAGTTTCCCGGGTGGCGAGACCCAGTACTTC. It translates to CASSFPGGETQYF.

This clonotype was seen only a few times. V and J are TRBV7-9 and TRBJ2-7, with D possibly matching TRBD1 (6 bases). Germline V gene data show CDR1 as SEHNR and CDR2 as FQNEAQ (reference sequence). The CDR3 is 17 amino acids. V lost 5 bases to trimming and J lost 2 bases, with 22 bases between them. The CDR3 here is CASSTSPLRTATYEQYF. CDR3 coding DNA: TGTGCCAGCAGCACCAGCCCCCTCAGGACAGCCACCTACGAGCAGTACTTC.

The rearrangement uses TRBV6-1 and TRBJ2-1; 14 bases are shared with TRBD2. CDR3 length: 14 residues. Germline assignment: CDR1 MNHNS and CDR2 SASEGT. Losses at the gene ends were 5 bases for V and 8 bases for J; bases not matched to a gene: 2. Here the CDR3 reads CASSKTSGRDEQFF. CDR3 sequence (DNA): TGTGCCAGCAGTAAGACTAGCGGGAGGGATGAGCAGTTCTTC.

Of note for this clonotype: This may be a read error, as it is one base from a much larger clone. CDR3 coding DNA: TGTGCCAGCAGTCAGGGACAGGATAGCAATCGGCCCCAGCATTTT. Protein product: CASSQGQDSNRPQHF. The V and J genes are TRBV6-4 and TRBJ1-5, with TRBD1 matching 8 bases. CDR1 MRHNA and CDR2 SNTAGT come from the germline V gene. CDR3 size: 15 residues.

Ten or more counts support this clonotype. V gene TRBV2 combines with J gene TRBJ1-4, with D unclear. The CDR3 extends over 14 amino acids. V was clipped by 5 bases and J by 0 bases, with 7 bases between them. CDR1 is SNHLY, CDR2 FYNNEI, per germline. CDR3 DNA sequence: TGTGCCAGCAGTACCCCGGCAACTAATGAAAAACTGTTTTTT. This encodes CASSTPATNEKLFF.

The gene calls are TRBV7-2 and TRBJ2-5; maybe TRBD1 (6 bases). The germline V gene has CDR1 SGHTA and CDR2 FQGNSA. Trimming cost V 2 bases and J 4 bases, with 14 bases left between them. This CDR3 has 15 residues. The chain's CDR3 is CASSLRGSLGETQYF. CDR3 nucleotide sequence: TGTGCCAGCAGCTTAAGGGGGAGTCTCGGAGAGACCCAGTACTTC.